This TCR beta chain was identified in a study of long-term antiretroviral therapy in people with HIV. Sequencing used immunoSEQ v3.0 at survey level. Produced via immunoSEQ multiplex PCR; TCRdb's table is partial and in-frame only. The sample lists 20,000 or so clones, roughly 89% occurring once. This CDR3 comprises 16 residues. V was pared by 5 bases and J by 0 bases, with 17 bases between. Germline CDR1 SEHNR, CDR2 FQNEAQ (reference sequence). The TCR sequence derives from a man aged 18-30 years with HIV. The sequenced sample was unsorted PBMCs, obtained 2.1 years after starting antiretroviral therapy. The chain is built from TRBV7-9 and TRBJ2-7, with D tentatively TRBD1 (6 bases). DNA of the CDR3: TGTGCCAGCAGCCCGCGTTCGGGACACTTCTCCTACGAGCAGTACTTC. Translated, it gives CASSPRSGHFSYEQYF.